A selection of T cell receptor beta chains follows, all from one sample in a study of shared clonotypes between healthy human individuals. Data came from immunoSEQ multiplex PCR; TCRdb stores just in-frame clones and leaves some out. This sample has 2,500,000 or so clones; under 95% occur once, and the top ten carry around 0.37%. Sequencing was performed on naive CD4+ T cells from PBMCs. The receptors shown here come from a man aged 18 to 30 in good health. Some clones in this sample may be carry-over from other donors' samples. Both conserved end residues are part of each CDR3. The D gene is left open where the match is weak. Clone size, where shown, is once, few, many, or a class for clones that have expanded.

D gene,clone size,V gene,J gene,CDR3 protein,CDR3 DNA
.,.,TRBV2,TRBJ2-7,CASSEAGDAYEQYF,TGTGCCAGCAGTGAAGCGGGGGACGCCTACGAGCAGTACTTC
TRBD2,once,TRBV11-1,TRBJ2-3,CASSHRTSPDTQYF,TGTGCCAGCAGCCACCGGACTAGTCCAGATACGCAGTATTTT
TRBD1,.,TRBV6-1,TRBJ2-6,CASRQGKSGANVLTF,TGTGCCAGCAGACAGGGGAAATCTGGGGCCAACGTCCTGACTTTC
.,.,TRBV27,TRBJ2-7,CASSLSLGEQYF,TGTGCCAGCAGTTTATCCCTAGGTGAGCAGTACTTC
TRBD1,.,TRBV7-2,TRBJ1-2,CASSFGTGLLYGYTF,TGTGCCAGCAGCTTCGGGACAGGTCTTCTCTATGGCTACACCTTC
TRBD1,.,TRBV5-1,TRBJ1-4,CASSVTGVNEKLFF,TGCGCCAGCAGCGTGACAGGGGTGAATGAAAAACTGTTTTTT
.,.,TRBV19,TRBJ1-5,CASTPRFSNQPQHF,TGTGCCAGTACCCCCCGTTTTAGCAATCAGCCCCAGCATTTT
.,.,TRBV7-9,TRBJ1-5,CASSLFMGQPQHF,TGTGCCAGCAGCTTATTCATGGGGCAGCCCCAGCATTTT
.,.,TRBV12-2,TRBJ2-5,CASHTTSETQYF,TGTGCAAGTCACACCACGTCGGAGACCCAGTACTTC
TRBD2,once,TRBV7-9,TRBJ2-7,CASSLSGREGVYEQYF,TGTGCCAGCAGCTTAAGTGGGAGGGAAGGAGTCTACGAGCAGTACTTC
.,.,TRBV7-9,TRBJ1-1,CASSYPYLESEAFF,TGTGCCAGCAGCTACCCTTATTTAGAGTCTGAAGCTTTCTTT
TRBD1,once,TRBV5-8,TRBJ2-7,CASSTGQGAFYEQYF,TGTGCCAGCAGCACGGGACAGGGGGCCTTCTACGAGCAGTACTTC
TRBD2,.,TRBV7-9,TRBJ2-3,CASSLSGARDTQYF,TGTGCCAGCAGCTTAAGCGGGGCCCGCGATACGCAGTATTTT
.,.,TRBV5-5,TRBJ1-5,CASSLAGTYNQPQHF,TGTGCCAGCAGCTTGGCCGGTACATACAATCAGCCCCAGCATTTT
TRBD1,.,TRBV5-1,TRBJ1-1,CASSLRADRVGQAFF,TGCGCCAGCAGCTTGCGAGCCGACAGGGTGGGCCAAGCTTTCTTT
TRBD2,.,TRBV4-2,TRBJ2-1,CASSQGTGVTGGDYNEQFF,TGTGCCAGCAGCCAAGGGACTGGGGTAACGGGGGGAGATTACAATGAGCAGTTCTTC
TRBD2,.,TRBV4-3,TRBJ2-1,CASSQDRLAVSQFF,TGCGCCAGCAGCCAAGATAGACTAGCGGTATCGCAGTTCTTC
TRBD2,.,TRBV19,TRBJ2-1,CASSIDRGAYNEQFF,TGTGCCAGTAGTATAGACCGGGGGGCCTACAATGAGCAGTTCTTC
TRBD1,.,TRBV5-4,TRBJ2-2,CASSRAGIGTGTGELFF,TGTGCCAGCAGTAGGGCGGGAATCGGGACAGGGACCGGGGAGCTGTTTTTT
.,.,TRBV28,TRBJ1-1,CASSLFGAGDTEAFF,TGTGCCAGCAGTTTGTTCGGGGCGGGGGACACTGAAGCTTTCTTT
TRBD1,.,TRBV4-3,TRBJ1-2,CASSQGDSDFYGYTF,TGCGCCAGCAGCCAAGGGGACAGTGATTTCTATGGCTACACCTTC
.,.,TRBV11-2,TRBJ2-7,CASSFGRPLQYEQYF,TGTGCCAGCAGCTTCGGACGGCCGCTTCAATACGAGCAGTACTTC
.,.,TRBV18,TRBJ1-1,CASSPQGVTEAFF,TGTGCCAGCTCACCACAGGGTGTCACTGAAGCTTTCTTT
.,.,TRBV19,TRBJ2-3,CASSISENTDTQYF,TGTGCCAGTAGTATTTCCGAGAACACAGATACGCAGTATTTT